The following is a TCR beta chain sequence with its context. These data belong to a study of blood T cell repertoires in COVID-19. At the level of the study: Samples came from the United States, Italy and Spain, spanning acute and convalescent COVID-19. In each case, the material was cDNA or gDNA derived from T cells, B-cell-depleted T cells, or PBMCs.

Original processing notes: Reference gene primer amplification gave nucleated cell count estimates. Sequencing was performed with immunoSEQ multiplex PCR; in TCRdb, only in-frame clones are kept and a portion is missing. Clone size and the V and J calls come from that table; the DNA yielded D and trimming. Of fewer than 250,000 clones in the sample, around nine tenths are singletons; the top ten hold roughly 0.69%. CDR1 SEHNR and CDR2 FQNEAQ come from the germline V gene (reference sequence). J lost 4 bases, V lost 3 bases, and 15 bases had no gene match. The CDR3 runs 19 residues. Sequenced: peripheral blood. This chain links TRBV7-9 with TRBJ2-1; 10 bases are shared with TRBD2. The TCR originated in a man in his forties with acute or convalescent COVID-19. CDR3 nucleotide sequence: TGTGCCAGCAGCTTCCCGTCTAGCGGGAGCCCCGTTTTTTACAATGAGCAGTTCTTC. Encoded protein: CASSFPSSGSPVFYNEQFF.